The T cell receptor beta chain described here comes from a study of blood T cell repertoires in COVID-19. The wider study: COVID-19 samples collected from the United States, Italy and Spain covered acute and convalescent phases. Sample material is recorded as cDNA or gDNA derived from T cells, B-cell-depleted T cells, or PBMCs.

Germline V gene lookup returns CDR1 SGHTA and CDR2 FQGTGA. This CDR3 has 14 residues. Trimming at V came to 5 bases and at J to 3 bases, leaving 3 bases not matched to a gene. Authors' data handling: Reference gene primer amplification gave estimated nucleated cell counts. Profiled with immunoSEQ multiplex PCR; TCRdb holds only in-frame clones, not every one. V and J calls and clone size follow that table, whereas D and trimming were derived from the DNA. Among fewer than 300,000 clones, approximately 90% were seen once, and the ten largest hold about 2.2%. The Seattle patients joined while their infection was active and were tracked longitudinally afterward.

This receptor was obtained from a woman in her twenties or thirties with COVID-19, enrolled during active disease. The genes are TRBV7-3 and TRBJ1-3; the match to TRBD1 covers 8 bases. Source material: peripheral blood. The CDR3 DNA is TGTGCCAGCAGCCCGACAGGGGATGGAAACACCATATATTTT. Translation: CASSPTGDGNTIYF.